The T cell receptor (beta chain) under discussion was sequenced for a study of blood T cell repertoires in COVID-19. Turning to the study itself: The United States, Italy and Spain were the sources of the acute and convalescent COVID-19 samples. T cells, B-cell-depleted T cells, or PBMCs supplied cDNA or gDNA.

As handled by the study authors: Estimation of nucleated cell counts was performed using reference gene primer amplification. Assay used: immunoSEQ multiplex PCR; TCRdb lists only in-frame clones, some missing. V, J and clone size are taken as reported in that table, and D and trimming were inferred from the DNA itself. Among 250,000 or so clones listed, roughly 89% were seen once. This CDR3 region has 15 residues. Trimming stripped 5 bases from V and 3 bases from J, with 14 bases between. CDR1 and CDR2 (germline): MNHNY, SVGAGI (reference sequence). Input material: peripheral blood. This receptor was obtained from a woman aged 25 to 45 with active or convalescent COVID-19. The V gene is TRBV6-6, the J gene TRBJ2-1; D might be TRBD2 (7 bases). Here the CDR3 reads CASSTGGHDYNEQFF. The CDR3 region has the DNA TGTGCCAGCAGTACCGGGGGGCACGACTACAATGAGCAGTTCTTC.